This is a list of T cell receptor beta chains from one sample in a study of T cells in Graves' hyperthyroidism and ophthalmopathy. A single record per CDR3 protein comes from TCRdb applying MiXCR to the multiplex PCR reads. The sample has some 620,000 distinct CDR3 sequences, around 15% seen once. The sequencing input was blood. These receptor sequences come from a woman in her 30s with Graves' hyperthyroidism. Both conserved end residues are part of each CDR3. Fields, in order: V gene, clone size, D gene, J gene, CDR3 DNA, CDR3 protein. D genes are given only for firm matches. Only some rows state a clone size, as once, few, many or a class for expanded clones.

TRBV30,few,.,TRBJ2-7,TGTGCCTGGACTGGGACTGCTGGGGCCTACGAGCAGTACTTC,CAWTGTAGAYEQYF
TRBV28,many,.,TRBJ1-2,TGTGCCAGCAGTTCTGACAGTTACTACTATGGCTACACCTTC,CASSSDSYYYGYTF
TRBV11-3,many,TRBD2,TRBJ2-5,TGTGCCAGCAGCGGGGGACTAGCGGAGACCCAGTACTTC,CASSGGLAETQYF
TRBV5-1,few,TRBD2,TRBJ2-7,TGCGCCAGCAGCTGGACTAGCGGGAGGCCGGGCGAGCAGTACTTC,CASSWTSGRPGEQYF
TRBV5-6,.,TRBD1,TRBJ2-4,TGTGCCAGCAGCTTGGTCGCGGGGACAGGGGGGGGCATTCAGTACTTC,CASSLVAGTGGGIQYF
TRBV12-3/TRBV12-4,many,TRBD1,TRBJ2-7,TGTGCCAGCAGTATAGGACAGGGGCGGCAGTACTTC,CASSIGQGRQYF
TRBV5-1,few,TRBD1,TRBJ1-2,TGCGCCAGCAGCAAGACAGGGACGTCTAACTATGGCTACACCTTC,CASSKTGTSNYGYTF
TRBV28,many,.,TRBJ2-3,TGTGCCAGCAGGCGAGTACCCTATAGCACAGATACGCAGTATTTT,CASRRVPYSTDTQYF
TRBV19,.,.,TRBJ2-7,TGTGCCAGTAGTATCTCCTTGGGGCCCTACGAGCAGTACTTC,CASSISLGPYEQYF
TRBV7-9,.,.,TRBJ2-1,TGTGCCAGTTCTTTCTCGGCGGCTTACAATGAGCAGTTCTTC,CASSFSAAYNEQFF
TRBV6-1,few,TRBD1,TRBJ2-2,TGTGCCAGCACTCTAAGTCAGGGGGCGAACACCGGGGAGCTGTTTTTT,CASTLSQGANTGELFF
TRBV2,few,.,TRBJ2-2,TGTGCCAGCAGAGGCTACAAAGGAACCGGGGAGCTGTTTTTT,CASRGYKGTGELFF
TRBV6-1,few,.,TRBJ2-1,TGTGCCAGCAGTACGCTTGGGGGTATCGACTACAATGAGCAGTTCTTC,CASSTLGGIDYNEQFF
TRBV7-3,.,TRBD2,TRBJ2-1,TGTGCCAGCAGCCGCCCCTCTACTAGCGGGAGCTACAATGAGCAGTTCTTC,CASSRPSTSGSYNEQFF
TRBV28,few,.,TRBJ1-3,TGTGCCAGCAGTTTAGCTTTCCTCTCTGGAAACACCATATATTTT,CASSLAFLSGNTIYF
TRBV5-1,few,TRBD2,TRBJ2-1,TGCGCCAGCAGCTCTGGTAGACTAGCGGGCTACAATGAGCAGTTCTTC,CASSSGRLAGYNEQFF
TRBV2,many,TRBD2,TRBJ2-3,TGTGCCAGCAGTGCGACTAGCGGGATGGGAGATACGCAGTATTTT,CASSATSGMGDTQYF
TRBV7-3,many,.,TRBJ2-7,TGTGCCAGCAGTTTGAAGGGATTCGGGGAGCAGTACTTC,CASSLKGFGEQYF
TRBV9,.,.,TRBJ2-3,TGTGCCAGCAGCGTCGGCGGGATCATCCCAGATACGCAGTATTTT,CASSVGGIIPDTQYF
TRBV3-1,.,.,TRBJ2-5,TGTGCCAGCACCCAAAGGGACATCCAAGAGACCCAGTACTTC,CASTQRDIQETQYF
TRBV2,.,TRBD2,TRBJ2-7,TGTGCCAGCATGGCGGGAGGGCGAGAGCAGTACTTC,CASMAGGREQYF
TRBV7-3,.,.,TRBJ2-2,TGTGCCAGCAGCTTACTAGGAGCTCCAACCAACACCGGGGAGCTGTTTTTT,CASSLLGAPTNTGELFF
TRBV6-1,many,.,TRBJ1-1,TGTGCCAGCAGTCAACCAATCTCACAGGGCGCTGAAGCTTTCTTT,CASSQPISQGAEAFF
TRBV29-1,few,TRBD2,TRBJ2-6,TGCAGCGCCTCGGGACTAGCGGGAGGGCCTGGGGCCAACGTCCTGACTTTC,CSASGLAGGPGANVLTF
TRBV29-1,.,.,TRBJ1-2,TGCAGCGTTGGGGCAGATACTAACTATGGCTACACCTTC,CSVGADTNYGYTF
TRBV5-4,.,.,TRBJ1-2,TGTGCCAGCAGCTTAGGCAGAGATTACTATGGCTACACCTTC,CASSLGRDYYGYTF
TRBV27,many,.,TRBJ2-5,TGTGCCAGCAGTTTATCGGGGGGCGTGGGGGGGGAGACCCAGTACTTC,CASSLSGGVGGETQYF
TRBV7-3,.,TRBD2,TRBJ2-3,TGTGCCAGCAGCTCCGAGACTAGCGCAGATACGCAGTATTTT,CASSSETSADTQYF
TRBV7-2,many,.,TRBJ2-3,TGTGCCAGCAGCTACCCTGTCACAGATACGCAGTATTTT,CASSYPVTDTQYF
TRBV28,many,.,TRBJ1-4,TGTGCCAGCAGTTTTGGGCGGATGCGGGAAAAACTGTTTTTT,CASSFGRMREKLFF
TRBV10-3,few,.,TRBJ2-5,TGTGCCAGCGAAGACCCGGGGCTCTGGGGGGAGACCCAGTACTTC,CASEDPGLWGETQYF
TRBV6-1,many,TRBD2,TRBJ2-2,TGTGCCAGCAGTAACGGACAGCCCGGGACTAGCGGGAGTAGGTACACCGGGGAGCTGTTTTTT,CASSNGQPGTSGSRYTGELFF
TRBV7-9,few,.,TRBJ2-1,TGTGCCAGCAGCCCACAAGAAGCCGGGGACCCAAGATACAATGAGCAGTTCTTC,CASSPQEAGDPRYNEQFF
TRBV7-2,many,TRBD1,TRBJ1-2,TGTGCCAGCAGCCGCGGACAGGGGAGTATTAACACCTTC,CASSRGQGSINTF
TRBV28,many,TRBD1,TRBJ1-2,TGTGCCAGCAGTGGACAGGTCGGTGGCTACACCTTC,CASSGQVGGYTF
TRBV6-6,many,.,TRBJ1-1,TGTGCCAGCAGTTACGTCCCCGGCCATGAAGCTTTCTTT,CASSYVPGHEAFF
TRBV6-1,many,TRBD1,TRBJ2-7,TGTGCCAGCAGTGTGGGACAGCTGACCTACGAGCAGTACTTC,CASSVGQLTYEQYF
TRBV28,few,TRBD1,TRBJ2-7,TGTGCCAGCAGTTTAGGGACAGCTCACTACGAGCAGTACTTC,CASSLGTAHYEQYF
TRBV28,many,.,TRBJ2-7,TGTGCCAGCAGTTCCAGGGCCTACGAGCAGTACTTC,CASSSRAYEQYF
TRBV30,many,TRBD2,TRBJ2-1,TGTGCCTGGAGTGACGGGACTAGCTTGTACAATGAGCAGTTCTTC,CAWSDGTSLYNEQFF
TRBV9,.,.,TRBJ1-1,TGTGCCAGCAGCCCCCAAGGGGGGAGGACTGAAGCTTTCTTT,CASSPQGGRTEAFF
TRBV20-1,.,.,TRBJ2-5,TGCAGTGCTAGAGATCTGGTCTCGGACCAAAGCGAGACCCAGTACTTC,CSARDLVSDQSETQYF
TRBV27,.,.,TRBJ1-3,TGTGCCAGCAGTGAATTCAAGAGAGCTGGAAACACCATATATTTT,CASSEFKRAGNTIYF
TRBV4-1,.,TRBD1,TRBJ2-1,TGCGCCAGCAGCCCGAGGGGGGGGACAGGGAGCGGTGAGCAGTTCTTC,CASSPRGGTGSGEQFF
TRBV6-1,.,TRBD2,TRBJ2-5,TGTGCCAGCAGCTCGACTAGCGGGAGACTAGAGACCCAGTACTTC,CASSSTSGRLETQYF
TRBV27,many,.,TRBJ2-1,TGTGCCAGCAGTTTAGTAGCTGGACCCGGCAATGAGCAGTTCTTC,CASSLVAGPGNEQFF
TRBV6-1,many,.,TRBJ1-5,TGTGCCAGCACCTACTCAACCTTGCCCTGGGGCAATCAGCCCCAGCATTTT,CASTYSTLPWGNQPQHF
TRBV3-1,once,TRBD2,TRBJ2-1,TGTGCCAGCAGCCAAGGGCCCCGAGAGCAGCGGGAGATAGGGAATGAGCAGTTCTTC,CASSQGPREQREIGNEQFF
TRBV30,many,TRBD2,TRBJ2-5,TGTGCCTGGATGTCGGGACTAGCTCAAGGAGAGGCCCAGTACTTC,CAWMSGLAQGEAQYF
TRBV20-1,few,TRBD1,TRBJ1-2,TGCAGTGCTAGACGGGACAGGGACTATGGCTACACCTTC,CSARRDRDYGYTF
TRBV20-1,few,TRBD2,TRBJ2-5,TGCAGTGTGGTCGGGCTAGCGGGAAAGTACCAAGAGACCCAGTACTTC,CSVVGLAGKYQETQYF
TRBV11-2,many,.,TRBJ1-2,TGTGCCAGCAGCTTTGCCAGTCACGGATGGGGCTACACCTTC,CASSFASHGWGYTF
TRBV29-1,.,.,TRBJ2-2,TGCAGCGTCACCCTCGGGACCACGAAGACCGGGGAGCTGTTTTTT,CSVTLGTTKTGELFF
TRBV7-8,many,.,TRBJ1-2,TGTGCCAGCAGCCCCGATGCCCTAACCCGTCCAGGCGGCTACACCTTC,CASSPDALTRPGGYTF